These 8 T cell receptor beta chains were all obtained from the same sample, sequenced in a study of vaccination and CD4 T cells after COVID-19. Treatment reported: roughly ten-day PBMC culture with coronavirus spike peptide pools or control peptides (ViraFEST assay). With the Oncomine TCR Beta short-read assay, DNA from cultured CD4+ T cells was sequenced. TCRdb called the PCR reads again in MiXCR, with one record for every CDR3 protein. The sample lists around 2,900 distinct CDR3 sequences; about 80% were seen once. No antigen has been identified for these receptors. The specimen was CD4+ T cells from blood, cultured in vitro. Receptors originate from a human donor who had recovered from COVID-19.

The chain uses TRBV6-1 and TRBJ2-2, with D perhaps matching TRBD1 or TRBD2 (5 bases each). This CDR3 contains 16 residues. V was shortened by 5 bases and J by 0 bases, with 13 bases between the two germline ends. CDR1 and CDR2 (germline): MNHNS, SASEGT. DNA of the CDR3: TGTGCCAGCAGTAATCGACAGCGGACGAACACCGGGGAGCTGTTTTTT. Its protein is CASSNRQRTNTGELFF.

The V call is TRBV7-2, the J call TRBJ1-1; tentative D call: TRBD1 (5 bases). This CDR3 region has 15 residues. Germline loops: CDR1 SGHTA, CDR2 FQGNSA. The V end was cut by 3 bases, the J end by 2 bases, with 13 bases between. This CDR3 is CASSFIRGFNTEAFF. The CDR3, as DNA: TGTGCCAGCAGCTTTATTCGGGGGTTTAACACTGAAGCTTTCTTT.

CDR3 in amino acids: CASSFGQGSGEKLFF. The CDR3 region has the DNA TGTGCCAGCAGCTTTGGACAGGGGTCGGGTGAAAAACTGTTTTTT. The chain combines TRBV7-9 with TRBJ1-4; 9 bases align to TRBD1. The V segment lost 3 bases and the J segment 7 bases; nucleotides outside the gene matches: 6. Per germline, CDR1 SEHNR and CDR2 FQNEAQ (reference sequence). The CDR3 totals 15 residues.

V is TRBV6-5 and J is TRBJ1-2, with 8 bases lining up with TRBD1. The V gene's germline CDR1 is MNHEY and CDR2 SVGAGI. The junction had 9 bases not matched to a gene; V was cut back by 0 bases and J by 9 bases. The CDR3 extends over 15 amino acids. The CDR3 bases are TGTGCCAGCAGTTACTCCAGGGGGCAAATGATGCGCTACACCTTC. Translating gives CASSYSRGQMMRYTF.

This sequence joins TRBV5-1 and TRBJ1-2; the D is unclear. The V gene's germline CDR1 is SGHRS and CDR2 YFSETQ. Trimming removed 5 bases at V and 2 bases at J, with 10 bases between. The CDR3 length is 13 residues. The CDR3 protein is CASRAGMNYGYTF. The CDR3 DNA reads TGCGCCAGCAGGGCCGGGATGAACTATGGCTACACCTTC. The full variable domain, in which reference TRBV5-1 and TRBJ1-2 provide the parts outside the CDR3, is KAGVTQTPRYLIKTRGQQVTLSCSPISGHRSVSWYQQTPGQGLQFLFEYFSETQRNKGNFPGRFSGRQFSNSRSEMNVSTLELGDSALYLCASRAGMNYGYTFGSGTRLTVV.

The genes are TRBV24-1 and TRBJ2-4; a possible D gene is TRBD1 (5 bases). From germline, CDR1 is KGHDR and CDR2 SFDVKD. V was shortened by 7 bases and J by 4 bases, with 16 bases between the two germline ends. The CDR3 is made up of 15 amino acids. CDR3 region: CATRPIHGAKNIQYF. The CDR3 DNA is TGTGCCACCAGACCCATCCATGGGGCTAAAAACATTCAGTACTTC.

This chain joins TRBV7-2 and TRBJ1-6; 9 bases map to TRBD1. After removal of 5 bases from V and 9 bases from J, the junction contained 11 bases not matched to a gene. The CDR3 is 16 residues long. Germline assignment: CDR1 SGHTA and CDR2 FQGNSA. The CDR3 DNA follows: TGTGCCAGCAGCAAGACACAGGGGGCAGGCGGTTCACCCCTCCACTTT. Protein: CASSKTQGAGGSPLHF.

The chain joins TRBV11-2 to TRBJ2-1, with a possible D match to TRBD2 (5 bases). The length of the CDR3 is 13 residues. Deletions cut 4 bases from V and 4 bases from J, with 8 bases between. Germline lookup yields CDR1 SGHAT and CDR2 FQNNGV. CDR3 DNA: TGTGCCAGCAGCTATGAGGGATACAATGAGCAGTTCTTC. Translated, it gives CASSYEGYNEQFF.